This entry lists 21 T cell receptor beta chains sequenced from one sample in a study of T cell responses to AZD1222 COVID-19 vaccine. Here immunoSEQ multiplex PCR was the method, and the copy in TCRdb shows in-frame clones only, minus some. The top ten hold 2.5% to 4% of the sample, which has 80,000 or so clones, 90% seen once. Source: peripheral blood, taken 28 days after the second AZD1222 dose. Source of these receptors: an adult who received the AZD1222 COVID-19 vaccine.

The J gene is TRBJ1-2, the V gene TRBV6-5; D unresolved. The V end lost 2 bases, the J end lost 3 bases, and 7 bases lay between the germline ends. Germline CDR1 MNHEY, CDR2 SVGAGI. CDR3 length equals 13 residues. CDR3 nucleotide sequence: TGTGCCAGCAGTTACAACCCAGACTATGGCTACACCTTC. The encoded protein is CASSYNPDYGYTF.

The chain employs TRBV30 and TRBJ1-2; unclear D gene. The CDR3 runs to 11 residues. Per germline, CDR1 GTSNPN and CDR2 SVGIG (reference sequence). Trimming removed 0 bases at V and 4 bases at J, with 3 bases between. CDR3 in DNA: TGTGCCTGGAGTGTACTCTATGGCTACACCTTC. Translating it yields CAWSVLYGYTF. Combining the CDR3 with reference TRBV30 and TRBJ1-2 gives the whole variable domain SQTIHQWPATLVQPVGSPLSLECTVEGTSNPNLYWYRQAAGRGLQLLFYSVGIGQISSEVPQNLSASRPQDRQFILSSKKLLLSDSGFYLCAWSVLYGYTFGSGTRLTVV.

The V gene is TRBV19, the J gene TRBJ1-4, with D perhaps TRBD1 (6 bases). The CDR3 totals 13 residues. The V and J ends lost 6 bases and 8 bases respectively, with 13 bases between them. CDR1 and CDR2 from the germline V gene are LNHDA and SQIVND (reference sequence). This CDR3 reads CASRDRPGEKLFF. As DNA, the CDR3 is TGTGCCAGTAGAGACAGGCCGGGGGAAAAACTGTTTTTT.

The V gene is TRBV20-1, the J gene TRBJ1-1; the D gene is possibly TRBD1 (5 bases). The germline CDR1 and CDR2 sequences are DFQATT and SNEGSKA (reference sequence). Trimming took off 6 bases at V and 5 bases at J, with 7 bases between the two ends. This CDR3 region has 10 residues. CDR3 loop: CSAGETEAFF. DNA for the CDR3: TGCAGTGCGGGGGAGACTGAAGCTTTCTTT.

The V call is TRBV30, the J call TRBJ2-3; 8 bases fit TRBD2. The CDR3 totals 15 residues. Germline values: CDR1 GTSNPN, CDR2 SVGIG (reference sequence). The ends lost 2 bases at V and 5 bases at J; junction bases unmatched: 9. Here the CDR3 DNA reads TGTGCCTGGAGTTGGAGCCGGGGGGGGGTAGATACGCAGTATTTT. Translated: CAWSWSRGGVDTQYF. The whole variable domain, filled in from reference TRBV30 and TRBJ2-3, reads SQTIHQWPATLVQPVGSPLSLECTVEGTSNPNLYWYRQAAGRGLQLLFYSVGIGQISSEVPQNLSASRPQDRQFILSSKKLLLSDSGFYLCAWSWSRGGVDTQYFGPGTRLTVL.

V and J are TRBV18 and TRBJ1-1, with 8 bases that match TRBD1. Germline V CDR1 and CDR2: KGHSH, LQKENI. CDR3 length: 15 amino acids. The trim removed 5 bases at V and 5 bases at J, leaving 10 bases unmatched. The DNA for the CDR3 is TGTGCCAGCTCATCGACAACAGGGGGTGGTACTGAAGCTTTCTTT. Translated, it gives CASSSTTGGGTEAFF.

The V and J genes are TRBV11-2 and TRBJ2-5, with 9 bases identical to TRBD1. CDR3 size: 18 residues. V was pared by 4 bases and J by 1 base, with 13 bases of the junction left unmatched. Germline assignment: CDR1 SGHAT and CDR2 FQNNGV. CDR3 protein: CASSSTTGQGKSQETQYF. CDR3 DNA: TGTGCCAGCAGCTCCACCACCGGACAGGGGAAAAGCCAAGAGACCCAGTACTTC.

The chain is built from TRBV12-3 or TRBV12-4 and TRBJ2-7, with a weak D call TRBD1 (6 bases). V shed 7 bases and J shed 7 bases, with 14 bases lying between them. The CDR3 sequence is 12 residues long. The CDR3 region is CASTVQGFEQYF. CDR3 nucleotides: TGTGCCAGCACCGTACAGGGATTTGAGCAGTACTTC.

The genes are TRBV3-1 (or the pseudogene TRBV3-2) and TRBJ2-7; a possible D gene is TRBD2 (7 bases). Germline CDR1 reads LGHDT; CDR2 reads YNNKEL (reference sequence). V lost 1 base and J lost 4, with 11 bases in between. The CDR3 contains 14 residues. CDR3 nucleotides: TGTGCCAGCAGCCAAGTAGGGGGGGATTACGAGCAGTACTTC. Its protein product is CASSQVGGDYEQYF.

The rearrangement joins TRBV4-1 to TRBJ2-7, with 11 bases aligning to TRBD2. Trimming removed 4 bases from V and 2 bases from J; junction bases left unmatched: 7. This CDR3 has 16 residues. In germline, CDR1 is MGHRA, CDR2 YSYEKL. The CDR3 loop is CASSRSGTSGTYEQYF. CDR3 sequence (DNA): TGCGCCAGCAGCCGCTCCGGGACTAGCGGAACCTACGAGCAGTACTTC.

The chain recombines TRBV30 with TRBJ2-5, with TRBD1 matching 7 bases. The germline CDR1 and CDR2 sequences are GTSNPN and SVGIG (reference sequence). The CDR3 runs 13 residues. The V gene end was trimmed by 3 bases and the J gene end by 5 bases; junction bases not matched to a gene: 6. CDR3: CAWRWTGGETQYF. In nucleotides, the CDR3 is TGTGCCTGGAGGTGGACAGGTGGGGAGACCCAGTACTTC.

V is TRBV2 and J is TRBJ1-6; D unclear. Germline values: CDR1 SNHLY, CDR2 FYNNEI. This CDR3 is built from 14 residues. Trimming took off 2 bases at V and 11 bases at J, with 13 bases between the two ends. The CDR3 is CASSEHRHGTPLHF. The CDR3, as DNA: TGTGCCAGCAGTGAACATCGGCATGGCACACCCCTCCACTTT.

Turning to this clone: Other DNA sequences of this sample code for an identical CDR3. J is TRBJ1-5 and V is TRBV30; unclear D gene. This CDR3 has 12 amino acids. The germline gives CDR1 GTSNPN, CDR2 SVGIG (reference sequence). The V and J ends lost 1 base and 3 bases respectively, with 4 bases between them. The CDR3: CAWSGVNQPQHF. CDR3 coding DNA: TGTGCCTGGAGTGGGGTCAATCAGCCCCAGCATTTT.

The CDR3 loop is CASSQEASPGEKLFF. CDR3 coding DNA: TGCGCCAGCAGCCAAGAGGCCTCCCCGGGGGAAAAACTGTTTTTT. The chain is built from TRBV4-1 and TRBJ1-4; D gene unclear. This CDR3 contains 15 residues. Trimming stripped 0 bases from V and 8 bases from J, with 13 bases between. Germline V lookup: CDR1 MGHRA, CDR2 YSYEKL.

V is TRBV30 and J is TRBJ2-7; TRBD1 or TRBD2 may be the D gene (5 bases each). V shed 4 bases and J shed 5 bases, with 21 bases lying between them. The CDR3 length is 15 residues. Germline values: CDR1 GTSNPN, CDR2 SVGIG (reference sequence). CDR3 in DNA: TGTGCCTGGAAAACTAACGGGGCTAAGTCCAACGAGCAGTACTTC. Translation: CAWKTNGAKSNEQYF. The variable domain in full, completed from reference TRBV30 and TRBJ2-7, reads SQTIHQWPATLVQPVGSPLSLECTVEGTSNPNLYWYRQAAGRGLQLLFYSVGIGQISSEVPQNLSASRPQDRQFILSSKKLLLSDSGFYLCAWKTNGAKSNEQYFGPGTRLTVT.

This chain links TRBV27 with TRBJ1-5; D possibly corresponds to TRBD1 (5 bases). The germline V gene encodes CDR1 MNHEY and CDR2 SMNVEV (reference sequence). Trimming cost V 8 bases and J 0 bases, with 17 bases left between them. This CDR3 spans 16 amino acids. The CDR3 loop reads CASRPGGGPSNQPQHF. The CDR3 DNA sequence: TGTGCCAGCCGACCCGGGGGGGGTCCTAGCAATCAGCCCCAGCATTTT.

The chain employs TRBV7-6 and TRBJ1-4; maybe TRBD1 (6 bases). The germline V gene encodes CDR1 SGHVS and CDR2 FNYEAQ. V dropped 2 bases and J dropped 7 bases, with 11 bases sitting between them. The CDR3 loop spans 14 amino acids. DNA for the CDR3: TGTGCCAGCAGCTTAAATACAGGGAGTGAAAAACTGTTTTTT. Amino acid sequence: CASSLNTGSEKLFF.

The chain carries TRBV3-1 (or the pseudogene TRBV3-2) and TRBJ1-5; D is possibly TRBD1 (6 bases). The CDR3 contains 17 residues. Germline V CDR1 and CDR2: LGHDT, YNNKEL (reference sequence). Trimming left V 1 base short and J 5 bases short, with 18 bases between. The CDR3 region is CASSQGAGRGWDQPQHF. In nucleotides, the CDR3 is TGTGCCAGCAGCCAAGGAGCGGGCAGGGGCTGGGATCAGCCCCAGCATTTT.

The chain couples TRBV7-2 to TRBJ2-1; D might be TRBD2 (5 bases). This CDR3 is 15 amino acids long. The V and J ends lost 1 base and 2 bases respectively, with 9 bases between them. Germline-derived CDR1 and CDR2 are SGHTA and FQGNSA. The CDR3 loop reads CASSLELEAYNEQFF. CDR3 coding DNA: TGTGCCAGCAGCTTAGAACTAGAAGCCTACAATGAGCAGTTCTTC.

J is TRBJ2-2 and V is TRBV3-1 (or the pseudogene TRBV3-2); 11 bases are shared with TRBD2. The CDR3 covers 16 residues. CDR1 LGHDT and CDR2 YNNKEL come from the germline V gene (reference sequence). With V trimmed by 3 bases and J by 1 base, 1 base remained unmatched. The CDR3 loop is CASSHLAGGNTGELFF. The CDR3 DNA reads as TGTGCCAGCAGCCACCTAGCGGGGGGGAACACCGGGGAGCTGTTTTTT.

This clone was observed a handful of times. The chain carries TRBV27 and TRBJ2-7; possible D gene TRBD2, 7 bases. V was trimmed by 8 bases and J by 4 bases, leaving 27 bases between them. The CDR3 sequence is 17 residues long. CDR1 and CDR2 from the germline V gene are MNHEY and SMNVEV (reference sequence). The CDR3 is CASGNSMGGTRIYEQYF. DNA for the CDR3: TGTGCCAGCGGGAACTCGATGGGGGGGACAAGAATATACGAGCAGTACTTC.